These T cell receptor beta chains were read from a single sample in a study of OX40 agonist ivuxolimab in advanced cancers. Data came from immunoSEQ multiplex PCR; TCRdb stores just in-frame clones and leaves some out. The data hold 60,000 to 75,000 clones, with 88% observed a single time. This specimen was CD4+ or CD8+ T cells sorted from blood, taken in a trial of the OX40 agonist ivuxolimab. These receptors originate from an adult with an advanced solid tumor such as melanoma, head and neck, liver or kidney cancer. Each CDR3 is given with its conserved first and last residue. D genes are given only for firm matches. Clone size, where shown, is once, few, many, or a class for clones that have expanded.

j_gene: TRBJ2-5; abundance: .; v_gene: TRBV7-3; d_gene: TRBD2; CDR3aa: CASSLRLAGGETQYF; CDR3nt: TGTGCCAGCAGCTTAAGACTAGCGGGCGGAGAGACCCAGTACTTC
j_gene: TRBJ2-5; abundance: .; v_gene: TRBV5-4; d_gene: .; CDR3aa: CASSRGETQYF; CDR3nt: TGTGCCAGCAGCCGGGGGGAGACCCAGTACTTC
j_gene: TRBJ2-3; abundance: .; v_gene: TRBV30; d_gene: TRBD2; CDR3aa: CAWSKAGGRNTQYF; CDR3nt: TGTGCCTGGAGCAAGGCGGGGGGAAGGAATACGCAGTATTTT
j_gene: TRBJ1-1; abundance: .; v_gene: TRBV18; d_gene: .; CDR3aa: CASSPMERGNTEAFF; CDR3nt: TGTGCCAGCTCACCAATGGAGAGGGGAAACACTGAAGCTTTCTTT
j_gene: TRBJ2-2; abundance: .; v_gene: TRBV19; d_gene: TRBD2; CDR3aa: CASSISAGVDTGELFF; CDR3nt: TGTGCCAGTAGTATCTCAGCGGGAGTCGACACCGGGGAGCTGTTTTTT
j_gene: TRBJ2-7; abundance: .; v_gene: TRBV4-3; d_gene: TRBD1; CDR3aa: CASSLLLTGDYEQYF; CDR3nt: TGCGCCAGCAGCCTACTACTGACAGGGGACTACGAGCAGTACTTC
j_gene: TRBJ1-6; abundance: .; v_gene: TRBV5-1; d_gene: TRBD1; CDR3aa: CASSPFRTGGADNSPLHF; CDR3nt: TGCGCCAGCAGCCCCTTCCGGACAGGGGGCGCCGATAATTCACCCCTCCACTTT
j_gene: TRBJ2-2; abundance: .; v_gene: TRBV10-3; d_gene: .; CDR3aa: CAISENRAWDTGELFF; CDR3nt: TGTGCCATCAGTGAGAACAGGGCGTGGGACACCGGGGAGCTGTTTTTT
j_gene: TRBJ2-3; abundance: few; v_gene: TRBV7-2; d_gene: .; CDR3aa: CAGARNSIDTQYF; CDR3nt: TGTGCCGGGGCCCGGAACAGCATAGATACGCAGTATTTT
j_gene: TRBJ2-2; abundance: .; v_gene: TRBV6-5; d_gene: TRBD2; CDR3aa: CASSYFAGGGTGELFF; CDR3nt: TGTGCCAGCAGTTACTTTGCGGGGGGAGGGACCGGGGAGCTGTTTTTT
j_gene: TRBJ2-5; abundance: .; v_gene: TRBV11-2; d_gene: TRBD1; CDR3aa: CASSTYRGETQYF; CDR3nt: TGTGCCAGCAGCACCTACAGGGGGGAGACCCAGTACTTC
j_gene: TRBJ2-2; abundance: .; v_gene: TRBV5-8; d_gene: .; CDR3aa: CASSVRGETVIF; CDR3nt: TGTGCCAGCAGCGTGAGAGGCGAGACTGTGATTTTT
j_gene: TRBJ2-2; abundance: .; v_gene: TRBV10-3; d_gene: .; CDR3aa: CAISESKGILAYTGELFF; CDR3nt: TGTGCCATCAGTGAGTCTAAAGGCATTCTAGCATACACCGGGGAGCTGTTTTTT
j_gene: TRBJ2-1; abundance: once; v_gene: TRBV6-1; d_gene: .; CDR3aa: CASSEAPGTGDEQFF; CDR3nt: TGTGCCAGCAGTGAAGCACCCGGGACTGGGGATGAGCAGTTCTTC
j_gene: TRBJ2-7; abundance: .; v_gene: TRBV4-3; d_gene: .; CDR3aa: CASSRVYRATYEQYF; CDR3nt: TGCGCCAGCAGCCGGGTTTACAGGGCTACCTACGAGCAGTACTTC
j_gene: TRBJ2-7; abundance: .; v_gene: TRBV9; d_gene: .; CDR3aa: CASGRDGKYEQYF; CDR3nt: TGTGCCAGCGGCCGAGACGGGAAGTACGAGCAGTACTTC
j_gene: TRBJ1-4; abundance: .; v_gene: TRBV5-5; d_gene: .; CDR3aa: CASSLLGPGEKLFF; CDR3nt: TGTGCCAGCAGCTTACTCGGACCGGGAGAAAAACTGTTTTTT
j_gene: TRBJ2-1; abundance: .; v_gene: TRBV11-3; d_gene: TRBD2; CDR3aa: CASSPSGGASSYNEQFF; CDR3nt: TGTGCCAGCAGTCCAAGCGGGGGGGCCTCCTCCTACAATGAGCAGTTCTTC
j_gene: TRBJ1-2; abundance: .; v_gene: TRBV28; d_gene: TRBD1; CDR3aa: CASTMGGQGVYGYTF; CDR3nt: TGTGCCAGCACCATGGGGGGACAGGGGGTCTATGGCTACACCTTC
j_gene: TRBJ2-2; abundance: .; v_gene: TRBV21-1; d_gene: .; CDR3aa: CASSRRRAGQVANTGELFF; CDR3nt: TGTGCCAGCAGCAGGCGGCGGGCGGGACAGGTTGCGAACACCGGGGAGCTGTTTTTT
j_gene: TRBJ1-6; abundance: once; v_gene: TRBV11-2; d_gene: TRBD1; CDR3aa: CASSSRTGANSPLHF; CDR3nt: TGTGCCAGCAGCTCCCGGACAGGCGCAAATTCACCCCTCCACTTT
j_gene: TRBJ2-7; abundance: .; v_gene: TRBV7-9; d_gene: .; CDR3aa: CASSSRGELVSYEQYF; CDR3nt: TGTGCCAGCAGCTCCCGCGGGGAACTAGTATCCTACGAGCAGTACTTC
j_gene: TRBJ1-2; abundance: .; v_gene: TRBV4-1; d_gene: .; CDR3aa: CASSQEDSLGFYGYTF; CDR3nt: TGCGCCAGCAGCCAAGAGGACAGCTTGGGCTTCTATGGCTACACCTTC
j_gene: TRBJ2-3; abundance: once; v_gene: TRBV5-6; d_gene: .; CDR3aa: CASSLSADTQYF; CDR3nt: TGTGCCAGCAGCTTGAGTGCAGATACGCAGTATTTT